This note documents a single T cell receptor (beta chain) sequence. This sample is drawn from a study of blood T cell repertoires in COVID-19. Study at large: COVID-19 samples collected from the United States, Italy and Spain covered acute and convalescent phases. From T cells, B-cell-depleted T cells, or PBMCs came the material, which was cDNA or gDNA.

This CDR3 is 13 amino acids long. Trimming removed 1 base from V and 6 bases from J, with 7 bases in between. Germline assignment: CDR1 MNHEY and CDR2 SVGEGT. In the authors' methods: Using reference gene primer amplification, nucleated cell counts were estimated. Sequencing was performed with immunoSEQ multiplex PCR; in TCRdb, only in-frame clones are kept and a portion is missing. V and J calls and clone size are as listed in that table; D and trimming were resolved from the DNA. The repertoire holds some 250,000 clones, with 86% as singletons. The V and J genes are TRBV6-2 or TRBV6-3 and TRBJ2-1; no clear D gene. The source of this sequence is a man under 40 who had recovered from COVID-19. The sample comprised peripheral blood. The CDR3 nucleotides read TGTGCCAGCAGTTACTTGGCGGCCAATGAGCAGTTCTTC. Encoded protein: CASSYLAANEQFF.